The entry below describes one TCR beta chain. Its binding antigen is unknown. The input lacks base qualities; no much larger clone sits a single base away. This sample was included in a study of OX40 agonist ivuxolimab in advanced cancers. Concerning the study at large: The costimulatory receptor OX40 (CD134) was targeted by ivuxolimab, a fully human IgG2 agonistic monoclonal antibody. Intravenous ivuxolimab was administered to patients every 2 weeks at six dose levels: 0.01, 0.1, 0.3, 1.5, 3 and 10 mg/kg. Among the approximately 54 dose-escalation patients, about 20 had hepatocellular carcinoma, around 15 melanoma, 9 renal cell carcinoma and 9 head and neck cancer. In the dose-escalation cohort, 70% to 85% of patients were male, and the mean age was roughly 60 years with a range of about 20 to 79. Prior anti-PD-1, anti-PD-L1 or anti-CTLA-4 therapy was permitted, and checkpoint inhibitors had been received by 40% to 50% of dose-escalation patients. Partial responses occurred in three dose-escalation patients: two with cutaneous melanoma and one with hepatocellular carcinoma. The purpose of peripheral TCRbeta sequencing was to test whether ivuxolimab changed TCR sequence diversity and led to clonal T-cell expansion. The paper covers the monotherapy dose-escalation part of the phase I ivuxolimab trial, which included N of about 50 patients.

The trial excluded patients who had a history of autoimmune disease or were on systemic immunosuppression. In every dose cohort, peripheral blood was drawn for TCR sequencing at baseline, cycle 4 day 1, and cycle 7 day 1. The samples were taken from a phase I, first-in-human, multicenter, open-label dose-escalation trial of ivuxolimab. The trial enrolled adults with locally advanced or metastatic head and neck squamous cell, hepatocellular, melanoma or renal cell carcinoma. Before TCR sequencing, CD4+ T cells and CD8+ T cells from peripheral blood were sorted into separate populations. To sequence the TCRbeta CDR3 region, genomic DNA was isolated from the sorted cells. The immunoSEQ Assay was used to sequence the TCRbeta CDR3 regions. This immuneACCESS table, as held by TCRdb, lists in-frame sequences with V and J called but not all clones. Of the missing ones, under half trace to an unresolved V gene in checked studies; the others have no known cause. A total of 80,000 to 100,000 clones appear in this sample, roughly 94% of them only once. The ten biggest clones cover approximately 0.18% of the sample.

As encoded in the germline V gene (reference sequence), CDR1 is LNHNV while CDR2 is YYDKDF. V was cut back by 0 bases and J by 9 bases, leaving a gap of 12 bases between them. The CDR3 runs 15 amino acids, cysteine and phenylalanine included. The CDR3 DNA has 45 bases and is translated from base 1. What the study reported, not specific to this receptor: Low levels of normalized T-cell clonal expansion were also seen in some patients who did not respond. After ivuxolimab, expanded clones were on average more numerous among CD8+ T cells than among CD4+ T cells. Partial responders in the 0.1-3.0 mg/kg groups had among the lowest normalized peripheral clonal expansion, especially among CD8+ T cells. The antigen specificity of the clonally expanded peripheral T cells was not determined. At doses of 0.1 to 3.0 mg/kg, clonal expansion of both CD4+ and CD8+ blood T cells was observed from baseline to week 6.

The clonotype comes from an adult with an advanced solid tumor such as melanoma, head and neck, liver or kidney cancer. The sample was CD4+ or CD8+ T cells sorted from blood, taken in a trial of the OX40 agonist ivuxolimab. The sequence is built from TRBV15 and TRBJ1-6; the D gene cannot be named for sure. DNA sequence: TGTGCCACCAGCAGAGATCCGAAGGGAAGTTCACCCCTCCACTTT. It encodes CATSRDPKGSSPLHF. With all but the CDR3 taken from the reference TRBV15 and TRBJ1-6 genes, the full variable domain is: DAMVIQNPRYQVTQFGKPVTLSCSQTLNHNVMYWYQQKSSQAPKLLFHYYDKDFNNEADTPDNFQSRRPNTSFCFLDIRSPGLGDTAMYLCATSRDPKGSSPLHFGNGTRLTVT.